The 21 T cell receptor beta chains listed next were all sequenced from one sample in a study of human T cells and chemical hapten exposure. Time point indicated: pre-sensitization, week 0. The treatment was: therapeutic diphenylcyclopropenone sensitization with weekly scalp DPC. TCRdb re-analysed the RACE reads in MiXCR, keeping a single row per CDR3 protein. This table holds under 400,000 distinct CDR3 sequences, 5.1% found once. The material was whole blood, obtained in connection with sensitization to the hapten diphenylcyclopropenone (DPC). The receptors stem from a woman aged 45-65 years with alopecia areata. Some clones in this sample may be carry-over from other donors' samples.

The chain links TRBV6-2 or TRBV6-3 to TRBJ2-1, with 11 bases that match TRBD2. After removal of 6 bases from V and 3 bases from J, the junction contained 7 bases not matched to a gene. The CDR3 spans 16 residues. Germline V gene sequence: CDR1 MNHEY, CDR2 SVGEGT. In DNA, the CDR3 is TGTGCCAGCAGATCAGGACTAGCGGGCCGCTACAATGAGCAGTTCTTC. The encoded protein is CASRSGLAGRYNEQFF.

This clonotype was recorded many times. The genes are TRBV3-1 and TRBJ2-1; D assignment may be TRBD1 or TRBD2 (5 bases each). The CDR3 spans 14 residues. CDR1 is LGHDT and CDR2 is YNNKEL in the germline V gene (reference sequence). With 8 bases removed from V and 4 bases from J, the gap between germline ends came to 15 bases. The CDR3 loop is CASGWDQGYNEQFF. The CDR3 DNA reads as TGTGCCAGCGGCTGGGACCAAGGATACAATGAGCAGTTCTTC.

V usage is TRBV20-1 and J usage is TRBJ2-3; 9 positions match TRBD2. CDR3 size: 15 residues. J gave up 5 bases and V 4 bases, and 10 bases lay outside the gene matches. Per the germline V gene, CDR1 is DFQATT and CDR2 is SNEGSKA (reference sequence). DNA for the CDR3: TGCAGTGCTACCTCCGGTGCGGGGGGGGGAGATACGCAGTATTTT. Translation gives CSATSGAGGGDTQYF.

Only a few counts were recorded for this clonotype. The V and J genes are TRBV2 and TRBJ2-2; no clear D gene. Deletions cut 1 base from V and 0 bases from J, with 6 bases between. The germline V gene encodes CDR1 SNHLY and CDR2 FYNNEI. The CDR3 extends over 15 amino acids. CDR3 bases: TGTGCCAGCAGTGAAGGTACAACGAACACCGGGGAGCTGTTTTTT. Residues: CASSEGTTNTGELFF.

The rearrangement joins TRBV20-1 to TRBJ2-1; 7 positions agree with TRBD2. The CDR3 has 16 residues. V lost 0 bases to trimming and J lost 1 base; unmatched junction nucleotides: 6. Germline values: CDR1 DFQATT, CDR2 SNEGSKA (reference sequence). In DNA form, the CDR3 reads TGCAGTGCTAGAGAAGGCGGGAGAGGGTCCTACAATGAGCAGTTCTTC. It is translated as CSAREGGRGSYNEQFF.

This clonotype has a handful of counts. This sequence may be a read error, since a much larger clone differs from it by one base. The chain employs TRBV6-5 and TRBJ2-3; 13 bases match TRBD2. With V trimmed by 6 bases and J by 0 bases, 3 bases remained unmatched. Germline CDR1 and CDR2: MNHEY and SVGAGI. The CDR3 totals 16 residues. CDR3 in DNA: TGTGCCAGCAGCTCGGGACTAGCGGGGAGCACAGATACGCAGTATTTT. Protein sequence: CASSSGLAGSTDTQYF.

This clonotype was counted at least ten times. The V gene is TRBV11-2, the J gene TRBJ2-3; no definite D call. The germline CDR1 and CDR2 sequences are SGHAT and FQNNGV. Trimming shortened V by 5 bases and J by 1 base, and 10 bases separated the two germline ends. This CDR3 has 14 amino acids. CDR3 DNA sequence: TGTGCCAGCAGCGACGTGAGCGGCACAGATACGCAGTATTTT. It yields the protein CASSDVSGTDTQYF. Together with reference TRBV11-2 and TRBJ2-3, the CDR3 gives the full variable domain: EAGVAQSPRYKIIEKRQSVAFWCNPISGHATLYWYQQILGQGPKLLIQFQNNGVVDDSQLPKDRFSAERLKGVDSTLKIQPAKLEDSAVYLCASSDVSGTDTQYFGPGTRLTVL.

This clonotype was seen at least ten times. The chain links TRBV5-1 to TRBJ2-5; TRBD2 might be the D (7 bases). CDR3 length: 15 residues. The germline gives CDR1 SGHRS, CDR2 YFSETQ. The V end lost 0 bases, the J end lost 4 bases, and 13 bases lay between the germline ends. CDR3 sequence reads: CASSLAMGGRETQYF. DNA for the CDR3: TGCGCCAGCAGCTTGGCCATGGGGGGGCGAGAGACCCAGTACTTC.

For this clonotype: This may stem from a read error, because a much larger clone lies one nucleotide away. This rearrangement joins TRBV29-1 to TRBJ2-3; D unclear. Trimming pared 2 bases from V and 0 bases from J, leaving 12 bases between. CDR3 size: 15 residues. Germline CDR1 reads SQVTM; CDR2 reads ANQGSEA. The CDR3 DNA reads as TGCAGCGTTGAAAGGGCGAGAGGAAGCACAGATACGCAGTATTTT. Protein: CSVERARGSTDTQYF.

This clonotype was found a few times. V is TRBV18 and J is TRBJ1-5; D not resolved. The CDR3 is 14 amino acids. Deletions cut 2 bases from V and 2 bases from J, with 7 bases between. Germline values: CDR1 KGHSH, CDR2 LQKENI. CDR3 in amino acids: CASSPTRGNQPQHF. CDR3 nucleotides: TGTGCCAGCTCACCAACTCGGGGCAATCAGCCCCAGCATTTT.

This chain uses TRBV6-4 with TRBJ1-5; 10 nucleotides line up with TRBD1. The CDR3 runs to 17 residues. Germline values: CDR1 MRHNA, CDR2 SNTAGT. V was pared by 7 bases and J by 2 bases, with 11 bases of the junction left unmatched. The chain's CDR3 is CASILGGQGGGNQPQHF. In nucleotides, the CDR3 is TGTGCCAGCATCCTAGGCGGACAGGGGGGCGGCAATCAGCCCCAGCATTTT.

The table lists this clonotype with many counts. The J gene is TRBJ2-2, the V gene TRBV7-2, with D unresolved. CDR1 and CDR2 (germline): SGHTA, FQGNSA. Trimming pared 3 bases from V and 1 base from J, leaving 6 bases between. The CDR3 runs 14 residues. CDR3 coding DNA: TGTGCCAGCAGCTTCTCTGGGAACACCGGGGAGCTGTTTTTT. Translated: CASSFSGNTGELFF. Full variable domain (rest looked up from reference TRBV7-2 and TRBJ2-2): GAGVSQSPSNKVTEKGKDVELRCDPISGHTALYWYRQSLGQGLEFLIYFQGNSAPDKSGLPSDRFSAERTGGSVSTLTIQRTQQEDSAVYLCASSFSGNTGELFFGEGSRLTVL.

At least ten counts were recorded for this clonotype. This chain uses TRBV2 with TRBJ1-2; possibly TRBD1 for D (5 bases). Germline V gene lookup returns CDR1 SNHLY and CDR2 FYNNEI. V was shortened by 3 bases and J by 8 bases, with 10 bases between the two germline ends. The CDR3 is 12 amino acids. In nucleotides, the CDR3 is TGTGCCAGCAGTGAGTCAGGGAAAGGCTACACCTTC. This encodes CASSESGKGYTF.

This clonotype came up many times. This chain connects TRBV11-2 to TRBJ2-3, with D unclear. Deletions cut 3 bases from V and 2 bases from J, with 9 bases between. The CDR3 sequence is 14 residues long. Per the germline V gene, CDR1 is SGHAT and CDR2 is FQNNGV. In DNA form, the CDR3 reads TGTGCCAGCAGCTTCCTAGACCACACAGATACGCAGTATTTT. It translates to CASSFLDHTDTQYF.

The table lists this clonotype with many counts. The CDR3 protein is CATSRDRAAGGTEAFF. CDR3 in DNA: TGTGCCACCAGCAGAGATAGGGCGGCGGGTGGGACTGAAGCTTTCTTT. This chain links TRBV15 with TRBJ1-1; D gene unclear. This CDR3 is built from 16 residues. Germline loops: CDR1 LNHNV, CDR2 YYDKDF (reference sequence). V was trimmed by 0 bases and J by 5 bases, leaving 16 bases between them.

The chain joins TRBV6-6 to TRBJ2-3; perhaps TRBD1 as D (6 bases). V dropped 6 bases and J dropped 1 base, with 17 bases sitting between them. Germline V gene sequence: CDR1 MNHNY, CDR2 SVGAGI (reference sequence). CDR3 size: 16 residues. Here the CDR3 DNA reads TGTGCCAGCAGGACCGACAGGTCGGCTGGCACAGATACGCAGTATTTT. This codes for CASRTDRSAGTDTQYF.

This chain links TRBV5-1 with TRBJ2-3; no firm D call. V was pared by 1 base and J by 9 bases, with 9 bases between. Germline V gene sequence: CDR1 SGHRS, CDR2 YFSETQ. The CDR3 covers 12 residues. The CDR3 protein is CASSLSPNTQYF. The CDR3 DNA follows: TGCGCCAGCAGCTTGTCTCCAAACACGCAGTATTTT.

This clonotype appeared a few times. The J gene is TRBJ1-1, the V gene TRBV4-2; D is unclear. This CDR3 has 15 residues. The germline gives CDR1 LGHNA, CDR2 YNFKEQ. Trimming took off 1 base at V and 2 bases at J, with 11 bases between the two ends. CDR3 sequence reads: CASSQGEGFNTEAFF. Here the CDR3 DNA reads TGTGCCAGCAGCCAAGGGGAGGGATTCAACACTGAAGCTTTCTTT.

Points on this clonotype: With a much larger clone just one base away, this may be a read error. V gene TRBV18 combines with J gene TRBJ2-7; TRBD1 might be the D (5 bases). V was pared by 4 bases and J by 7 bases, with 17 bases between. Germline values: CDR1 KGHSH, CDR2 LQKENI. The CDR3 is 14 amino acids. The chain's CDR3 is CASSQGRAQEEQYF. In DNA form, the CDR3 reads TGTGCCAGCTCACAGGGAAGGGCACAGGAAGAGCAGTACTTC. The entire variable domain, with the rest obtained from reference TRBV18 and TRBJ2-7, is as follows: NAGVMQNPRHLVRRRGQEARLRCSPMKGHSHVYWYRQLPEEGLKFMVYLQKENIIDESGMPKERFSAEFPKEGPSILRIQQVVRGDSAAYFCASSQGRAQEEQYFGPGTRLTVT.

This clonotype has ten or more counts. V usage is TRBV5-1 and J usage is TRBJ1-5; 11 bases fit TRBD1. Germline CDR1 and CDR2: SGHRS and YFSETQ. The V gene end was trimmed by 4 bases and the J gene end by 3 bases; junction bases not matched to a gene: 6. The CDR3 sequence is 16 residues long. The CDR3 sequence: CASSPGTGGINQPQHF. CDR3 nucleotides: TGCGCCAGCAGCCCAGGGACAGGGGGTATCAATCAGCCCCAGCATTTT.

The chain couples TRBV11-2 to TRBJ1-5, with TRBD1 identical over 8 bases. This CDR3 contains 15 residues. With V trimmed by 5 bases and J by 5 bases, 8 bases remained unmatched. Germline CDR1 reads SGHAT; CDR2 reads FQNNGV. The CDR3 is CASSPGGLGDQPQHF. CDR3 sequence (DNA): TGTGCCAGCAGCCCAGGGGGCCTGGGGGATCAGCCCCAGCATTTT.